The clone carrying this T cell receptor beta chain was seen many times. The antigen is not known. Those donors who had ophthalmopathy presented with moderate-to-severe activity, a CAS of ≥3, a NOSPECS of ≥4 and a duration under 3 months. The PBMC fraction was derived from about 9.5 ml of fresh peripheral blood. This sample is part of a study of Graves' ophthalmopathy and Graves' hyperthyroidism. Background on the study: Peripheral blood samples were taken at initial diagnosis, before any treatment.

RNA transcripts yielded amplified TCR beta CDR3 regions. The library came from an HTBI-primed first-round RT-PCR and a second-round multiplex PCR. Using its own MiXCR run on the multiplex PCR reads, TCRdb lists one record per CDR3 protein. The sample holds some 210,000 distinct CDR3 sequences, under 30% seen once. V lost 1 base to trimming and J lost 6 bases, with 16 bases between them. This CDR3 is 15 amino acids long. CDR1 is SGHAT and CDR2 is FQNNGV in the germline V gene. Study conclusions and caveats: It was with 70.59% sensitivity and under 85% specificity that the model predicted ophthalmopathy progression.

The receptor was derived from a man aged 45-65 years with Graves' ophthalmopathy. Source material: peripheral blood. J is TRBJ2-7 and V is TRBV11-2; a possible D gene is TRBD1 (5 bases). The DNA for the CDR3 is TGTGCCAGCAGCTTAGTAGGCAGGGCCAGCTCCGAGCAGTACTTC. Protein sequence: CASSLVGRASSEQYF.